The TCR beta chain under discussion was sequenced for a study of shared clonotypes between healthy human individuals. General study points: The authors sampled blood alone, and tissue repertoires likely differ.

TCRdb's copy holds only in-frame clones and misses some; the assay was immunoSEQ multiplex PCR. The sample contains 1,400,000 or so clones, around 98.5% of which appear only once. Comment on this clone: Its antigen is as yet unknown.

Per the germline V gene, CDR1 is SGHAT and CDR2 is FQNNGV. V lost 2 bases and J lost 3, with 11 bases in between. The CDR3 contains 14 residues. This clonotype originated in a man younger than 40 in good health. The gene calls are TRBV11-2 and TRBJ2-7; no reliable D call. Sequencing was carried out using naive CD4+ T cells sorted from blood. The subset was: CD45RA+ positively selected. CDR3 coding DNA: TGTGCCAGCAGCTTAAATGGAGAAGACTACGAGCAGTACTTC. This gives the protein CASSLNGEDYEQYF.